Listed below are T cell receptor beta chains from one sample, sequenced in a study of radiotherapy plus CTLA-4 blockade in lung cancer. Sequenced by immunoSEQ multiplex PCR; TCRdb stores in-frame clones only, minus some. The sample shows about 85,000 clones, approximately 86% of them seen only once. Sequencing was performed on peripheral blood, taken from a patient treated with radiotherapy plus ipilimumab. Receptors originate from a human donor with non-small cell lung cancer who had a partial response to radiotherapy plus ipilimumab. CDR3s include the opening cysteine and the closing phenylalanine or tryptophan. Each record gives: J gene, V gene, clone size, D gene, CDR3 protein, CDR3 DNA. A D gene is named only where the DNA matches it firmly. The size entry is marked missing in some rows and otherwise reads once, few, many or a size class.

>TRBJ1-2|TRBV9|-|-
CASSLERGKYGYTF
TGTGCCAGCAGCCTAGAGAGGGGGAAATATGGCTACACCTTC
>TRBJ2-1|TRBV5-1|-|TRBD2
CASSLGRTSGTLNNEQFF
TGCGCCAGCAGCTTGGGAAGGACTAGCGGGACCCTAAACAATGAGCAGTTCTTC
>TRBJ1-1|TRBV14|-|-
CASSQDVRGRTEAFF
TGTGCCAGCAGCCAAGATGTGCGGGGTCGGACTGAAGCTTTCTTT
>TRBJ2-7|TRBV28|-|-
CASSLFYEQYF
TGTGCCAGCAGTTTGTTCTACGAGCAGTACTTC
>TRBJ1-5|TRBV6-5|-|-
CASRVSGGGQPQHF
TGTGCCAGCAGGGTATCGGGGGGCGGGCAGCCCCAGCATTTT
>TRBJ2-3|TRBV6-5|-|-
CASSYARSTDTQYF
TGTGCCAGCAGTTACGCGCGGAGCACAGATACGCAGTATTTT
>TRBJ1-4|TRBV2|-|-
CASSAQGGANEKLFF
TGTGCCAGCAGTGCGCAGGGCGGGGCTAATGAAAAACTGTTTTTT
>TRBJ2-7|TRBV6-5|-|TRBD2
CASRKTSGIYEQYF
TGTGCCAGCAGGAAGACTAGCGGGATCTACGAGCAGTACTTC
>TRBJ2-7|TRBV10-2|-|-
CASSVPKQRGGIFHEQYF
TGCGCCAGCAGTGTCCCTAAACAAAGGGGCGGGATTTTCCACGAGCAGTACTTC
>TRBJ1-3|TRBV5-4|-|TRBD1
CASSLGQGLGNTIYF
TGTGCCAGCAGCTTGGGACAGGGGTTAGGAAACACCATATATTTT
>TRBJ2-7|TRBV5-1|-|TRBD2
CASSGLASSYEQYF
TGCGCCAGTAGTGGACTAGCGAGCTCCTACGAGCAGTACTTC
>TRBJ2-5|TRBV12-5|once|TRBD2
CASGLTLAGGGTQYF
TGTGCTAGTGGTTTGACCCTAGCGGGAGGCGGGACCCAGTACTTC
>TRBJ1-1|TRBV2|-|-
CASKTGMEAFF
TGTGCCAGTAAAACAGGGATGGAAGCTTTCTTT
>TRBJ1-3|TRBV5-8|-|TRBD1
CASSATGGFGNTIYF
TGTGCCAGCAGCGCCACAGGGGGCTTTGGAAACACCATATATTTT